This record looks at one TCR beta chain sequence and its context. Its cognate antigen is unknown. The PCR made use of 60 Vbeta and 13 Jbeta primers. Some clones are missing from TCRdb's copy, which holds only in-frame ones; the method was immunoSEQ multiplex PCR. The top ten hold approximately 15% of the sample, which has some 110,000 clones, roughly an eighth seen once. V lost 4 bases, J lost 6 bases, and 9 bases stayed unmatched. CDR3 size: 15 residues. From germline, CDR1 is KGHSH and CDR2 LQKENI. The data belong to a study of cytomegalovirus exposure and HLA in healthy donors. Study findings and constraints: Most TCR sequences proved rare, with some public TCRs found in many donors. It was taken for granted in presence/absence analyses that sequencing depth across donors was roughly uniform. According to reports, the classifier identified cytomegalovirus status with high specificity and sensitivity. Follow-up analysis later connected one missense variant in DCLRE1C with trimming of TCR beta V- and J-genes.

The receptor was isolated from a middle-aged man in good health and CMV-seropositive. Sequenced: PBMCs. The chain is built from TRBV18 and TRBJ2-7; 10 nucleotides match TRBD1. The CDR3 nucleotides read TGTGCCAGCTCACTTCCTGCCGGGACAGGGGTCGAGCAGTACTTC. Residues: CASSLPAGTGVEQYF.